This T cell receptor (beta chain) was obtained from a study of graft-versus-host responses after intestinal transplantation. Background on the study: All recipients were transplanted with multivisceral, liver-intestinal, or isolated intestinal grafts. Anti-thymocyte globulin induction, then tacrolimus and steroids for about 3 years, went to all recipients.

For this clone: As yet, its antigen is unknown.

Measured with immunoSEQ multiplex PCR; TCRdb has only the in-frame clones, and not every one. The table shows 20,000 to 30,000 clones, with 90% occurring only once. Trimming took off 1 base at V and 9 bases at J, with 11 bases between the two ends. The CDR3 has 13 amino acids. In germline, CDR1 is SGHNT, CDR2 YYREEE (reference sequence). General study results and limits: HvG clone declines early post-transplant were associated with peak circulating GvH levels. In recipient marrow, GvH clones were found, and some appeared first in ileum or blood.

Sequenced material: PBMCs, taken approximately 38 days after intestinal transplant. J is TRBJ1-3 and V is TRBV5-4; possible D gene TRBD1, 5 bases. The sequence was collected from a human patient who received an intestinal transplant, so some T cells may come from the graft donor. The CDR3 region is CASSLRQGGTIYF. CDR3 in DNA: TGTGCCAGCAGCTTGAGGCAGGGAGGCACCATATATTTT.